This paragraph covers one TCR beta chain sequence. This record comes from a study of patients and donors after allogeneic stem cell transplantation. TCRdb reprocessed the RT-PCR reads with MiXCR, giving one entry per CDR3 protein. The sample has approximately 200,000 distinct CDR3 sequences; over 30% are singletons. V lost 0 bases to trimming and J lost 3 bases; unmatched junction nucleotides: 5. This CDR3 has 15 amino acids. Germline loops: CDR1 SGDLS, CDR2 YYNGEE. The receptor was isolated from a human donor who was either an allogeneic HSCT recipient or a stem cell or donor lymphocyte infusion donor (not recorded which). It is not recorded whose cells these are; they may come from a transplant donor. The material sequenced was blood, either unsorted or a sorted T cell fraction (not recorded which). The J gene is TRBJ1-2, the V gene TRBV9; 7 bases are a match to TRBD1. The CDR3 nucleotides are TGTGCCAGCAGCGTAGAGGCCAGGGGGGACTATGGCTACACCTTC. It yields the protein CASSVEARGDYGYTF.